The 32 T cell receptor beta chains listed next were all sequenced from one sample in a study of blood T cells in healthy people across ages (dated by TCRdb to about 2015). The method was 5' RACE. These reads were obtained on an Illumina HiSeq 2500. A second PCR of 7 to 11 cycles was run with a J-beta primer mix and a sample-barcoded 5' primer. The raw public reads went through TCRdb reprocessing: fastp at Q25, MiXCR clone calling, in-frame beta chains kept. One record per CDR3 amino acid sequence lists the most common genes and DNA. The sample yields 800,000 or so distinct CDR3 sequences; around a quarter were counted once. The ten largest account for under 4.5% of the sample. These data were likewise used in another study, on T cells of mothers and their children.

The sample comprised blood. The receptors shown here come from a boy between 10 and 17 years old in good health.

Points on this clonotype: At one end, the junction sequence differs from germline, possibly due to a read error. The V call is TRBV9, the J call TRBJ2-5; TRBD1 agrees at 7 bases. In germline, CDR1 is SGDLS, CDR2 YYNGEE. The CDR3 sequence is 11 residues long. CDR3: CASSLPGQLHF. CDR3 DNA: TGTGCCAGCAGCCTTCCGGGACAGCTTCACTTC.

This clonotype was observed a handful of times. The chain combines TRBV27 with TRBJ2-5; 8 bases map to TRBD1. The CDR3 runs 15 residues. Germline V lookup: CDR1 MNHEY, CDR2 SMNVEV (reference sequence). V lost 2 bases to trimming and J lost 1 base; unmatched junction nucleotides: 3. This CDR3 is CASSLQGAIQETQYF. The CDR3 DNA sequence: TGTGCCAGCAGTTTACAGGGGGCGATCCAAGAGACCCAGTACTTC.

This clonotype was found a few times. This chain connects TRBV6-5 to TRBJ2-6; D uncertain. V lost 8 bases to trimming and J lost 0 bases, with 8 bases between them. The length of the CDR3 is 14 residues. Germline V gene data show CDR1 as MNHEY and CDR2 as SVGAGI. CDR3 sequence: CASALGSGANVLTF. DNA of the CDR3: TGTGCCAGCGCCCTAGGCTCTGGGGCCAACGTCCTGACTTTC.

In nucleotides, the CDR3 is TGTGCCAGCAAGCCCACAGGGGGCTATAATTCACCCCTCCACTTT. Its protein product is CASKPTGGYNSPLHF. This chain uses TRBV7-2 with TRBJ1-6; TRBD1 matches 8 bases. Germline CDR1 is SGHTA and CDR2 is FQGNSA. This CDR3 has 15 amino acids. Trimming removed 7 bases from V and 3 bases from J; junction bases left unmatched: 5.

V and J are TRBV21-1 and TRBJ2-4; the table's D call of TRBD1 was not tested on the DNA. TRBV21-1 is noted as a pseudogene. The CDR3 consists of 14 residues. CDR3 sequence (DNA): TGTGCCAGCAAGGGGGATGTGGGCAAAAACATTCAGTACTTC. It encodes CASKGDVGKNIQYF.

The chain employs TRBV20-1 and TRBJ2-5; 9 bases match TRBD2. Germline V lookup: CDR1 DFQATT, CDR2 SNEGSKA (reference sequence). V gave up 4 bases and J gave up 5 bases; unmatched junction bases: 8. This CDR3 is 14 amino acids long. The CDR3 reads CSANQAGGVETQYF. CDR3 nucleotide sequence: TGCAGTGCTAACCAAGCGGGGGGTGTCGAGACCCAGTACTTC.

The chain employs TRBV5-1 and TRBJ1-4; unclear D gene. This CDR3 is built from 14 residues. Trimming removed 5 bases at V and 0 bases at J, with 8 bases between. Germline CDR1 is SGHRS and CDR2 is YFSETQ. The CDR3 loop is CASRLLATNEKLFF. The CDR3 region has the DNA TGCGCCAGCAGACTCCTAGCAACTAATGAAAAACTGTTTTTT. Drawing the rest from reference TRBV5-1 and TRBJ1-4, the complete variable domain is KAGVTQTPRYLIKTRGQQVTLSCSPISGHRSVSWYQQTPGQGLQFLFEYFSETQRNKGNFPGRFSGRQFSNSRSEMNVSTLELGDSALYLCASRLLATNEKLFFGSGTQLSVL.

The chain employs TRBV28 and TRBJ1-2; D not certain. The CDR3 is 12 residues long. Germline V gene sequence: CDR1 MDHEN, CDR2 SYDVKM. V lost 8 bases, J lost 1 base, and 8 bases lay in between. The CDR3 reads CASREINYGYTF. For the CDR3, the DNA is TGTGCCAGCCGGGAAATTAACTATGGCTACACCTTC.

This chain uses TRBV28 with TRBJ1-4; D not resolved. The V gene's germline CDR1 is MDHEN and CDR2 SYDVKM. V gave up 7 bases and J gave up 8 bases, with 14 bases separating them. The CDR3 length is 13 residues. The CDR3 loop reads CASTLGVGEKLFF. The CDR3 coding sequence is TGTGCCAGCACCCTGGGAGTGGGGGAAAAACTGTTTTTT.

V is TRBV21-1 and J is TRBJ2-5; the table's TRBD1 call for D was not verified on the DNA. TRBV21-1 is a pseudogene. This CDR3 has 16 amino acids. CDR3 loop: CASSMEGGASRETQYF. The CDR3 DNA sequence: TGTGCCAGCAGCATGGAGGGGGGGGCCAGTAGGGAGACCCAGTACTTC.

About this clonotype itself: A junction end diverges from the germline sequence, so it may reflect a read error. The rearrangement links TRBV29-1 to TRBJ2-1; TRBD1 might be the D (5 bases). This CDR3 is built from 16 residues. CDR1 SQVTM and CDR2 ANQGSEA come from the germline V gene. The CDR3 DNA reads TGCAGCGTTGGACCCCCAAGGGGCGGCTCCTATAATGAGCAGTTCTTC. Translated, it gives CSVGPPRGGSYNEQFF.

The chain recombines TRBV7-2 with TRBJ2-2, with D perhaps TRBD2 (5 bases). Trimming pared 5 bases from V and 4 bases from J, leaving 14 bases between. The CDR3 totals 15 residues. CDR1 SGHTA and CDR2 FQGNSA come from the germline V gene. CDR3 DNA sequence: TGTGCCAGCAGCCAAGCGCCGGCGGGCACCGGGGAGCTGTTTTTT. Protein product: CASSQAPAGTGELFF.

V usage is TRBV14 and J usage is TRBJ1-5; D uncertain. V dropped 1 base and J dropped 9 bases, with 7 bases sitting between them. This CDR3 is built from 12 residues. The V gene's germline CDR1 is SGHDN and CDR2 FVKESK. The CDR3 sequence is CASSQGPAPQHF. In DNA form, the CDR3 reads TGTGCCAGCAGCCAAGGGCCAGCGCCCCAGCATTTT. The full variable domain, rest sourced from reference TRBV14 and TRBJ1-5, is EAGVTQFPSHSVIEKGQTVTLRCDPISGHDNLYWYRRVMGKEIKFLLHFVKESKQDESGMPNNRFLAERTGGTYSTLKVQPAELEDSGVYFCASSQGPAPQHFGDGTRLSIL.

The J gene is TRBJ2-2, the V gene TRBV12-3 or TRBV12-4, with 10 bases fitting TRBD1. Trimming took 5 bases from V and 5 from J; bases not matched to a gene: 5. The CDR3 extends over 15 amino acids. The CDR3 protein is CASSMRTGGTGELFF. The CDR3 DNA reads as TGTGCCAGCAGTATGAGGACAGGGGGGACCGGGGAGCTGTTTTTT.

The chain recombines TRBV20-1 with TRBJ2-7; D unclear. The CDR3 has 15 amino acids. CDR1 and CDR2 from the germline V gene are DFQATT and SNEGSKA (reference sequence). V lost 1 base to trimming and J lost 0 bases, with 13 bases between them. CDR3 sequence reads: CSARVGNTASYEQYF. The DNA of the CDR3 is TGCAGTGCTAGAGTAGGAAACACCGCCTCCTACGAGCAGTACTTC.

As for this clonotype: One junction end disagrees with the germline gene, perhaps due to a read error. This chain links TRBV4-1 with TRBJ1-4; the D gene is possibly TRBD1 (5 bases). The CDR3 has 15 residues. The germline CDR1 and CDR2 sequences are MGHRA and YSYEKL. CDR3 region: CARSQEGQVNEKLFF. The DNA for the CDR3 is TGCGCCCGCAGCCAAGAGGGGCAGGTTAATGAAAAACTGTTTTTT.

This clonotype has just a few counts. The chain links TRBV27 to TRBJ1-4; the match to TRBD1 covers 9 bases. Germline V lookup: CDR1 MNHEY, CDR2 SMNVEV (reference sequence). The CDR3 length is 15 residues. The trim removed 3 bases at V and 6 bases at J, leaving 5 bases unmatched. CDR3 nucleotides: TGTGCCAGCAGTTTGGCCGGGACAGGGTATGAAAAACTGTTTTTT. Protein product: CASSLAGTGYEKLFF.

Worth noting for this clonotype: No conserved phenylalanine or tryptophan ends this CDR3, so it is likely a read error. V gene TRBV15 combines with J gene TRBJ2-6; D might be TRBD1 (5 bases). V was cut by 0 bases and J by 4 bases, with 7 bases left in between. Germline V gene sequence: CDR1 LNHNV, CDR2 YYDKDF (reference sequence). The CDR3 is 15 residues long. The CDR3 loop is CATSRETAGANVLTS. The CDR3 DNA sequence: TGTGCCACCAGCAGAGAGACAGCCGGGGCCAACGTCCTGACTTCC.

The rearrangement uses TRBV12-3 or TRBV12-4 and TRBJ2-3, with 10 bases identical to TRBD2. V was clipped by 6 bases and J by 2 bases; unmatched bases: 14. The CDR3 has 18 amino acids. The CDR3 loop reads CASSQTRNSGGYTDTQYF. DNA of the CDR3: TGTGCCAGCAGCCAGACCCGGAATAGCGGGGGGTACACAGATACGCAGTATTTT.

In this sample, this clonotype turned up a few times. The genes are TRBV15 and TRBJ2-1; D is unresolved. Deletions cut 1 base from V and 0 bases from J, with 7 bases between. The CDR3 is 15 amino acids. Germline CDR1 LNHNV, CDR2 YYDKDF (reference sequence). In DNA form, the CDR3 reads TGTGCCACCAGCAGAGTTCGGGTCTCCTACAATGAGCAGTTCTTC. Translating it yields CATSRVRVSYNEQFF.

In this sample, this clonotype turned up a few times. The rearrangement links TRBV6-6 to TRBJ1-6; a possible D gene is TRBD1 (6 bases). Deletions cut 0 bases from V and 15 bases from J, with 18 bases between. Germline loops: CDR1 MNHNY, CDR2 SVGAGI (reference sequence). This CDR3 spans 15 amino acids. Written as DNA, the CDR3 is TGTGCCAGCAGTTACTCCCCTTCGGTTGGGGGCTTCCTCCACTTT. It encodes CASSYSPSVGGFLHF.

The CDR3 coding sequence is TGTGCCAGCAGTGAAGCGTCCGGGACTAGCGGGAGCCGAATCTACAATGAGCAGTTCTTC. Translation gives CASSEASGTSGSRIYNEQFF. The chain employs TRBV6-1 and TRBJ2-1; 14 bases line up with TRBD2. V lost 0 bases and J lost 3; bases outside the gene matches: 10. Looked up from germline, CDR1 is MNHNS and CDR2 is SASEGT. This CDR3 region has 20 residues.

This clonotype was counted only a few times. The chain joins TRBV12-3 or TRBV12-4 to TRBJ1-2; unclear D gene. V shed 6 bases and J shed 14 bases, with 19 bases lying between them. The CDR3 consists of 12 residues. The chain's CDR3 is CASSASGGPLTF. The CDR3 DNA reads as TGTGCCAGCAGCGCGTCGGGCGGCCCCTTAACCTTC.

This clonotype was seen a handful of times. The CDR3 protein is CASSRTTGLVGETQYF. The CDR3 DNA follows: TGCGCCAGCAGCCGCACGACCGGACTAGTGGGGGAGACCCAGTACTTC. The genes are TRBV4-3 and TRBJ2-5; TRBD2 matches at 7 bases. Per germline, CDR1 LGHNA and CDR2 YSLEER. CDR3 size: 16 residues. J gave up 5 bases and V 4 bases, and 13 bases lay outside the gene matches.

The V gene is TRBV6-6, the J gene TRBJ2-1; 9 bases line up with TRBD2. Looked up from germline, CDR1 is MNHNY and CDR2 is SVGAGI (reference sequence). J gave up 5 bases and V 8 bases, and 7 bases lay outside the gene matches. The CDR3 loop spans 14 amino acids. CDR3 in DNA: TGTGCCAGCTGGCCTAGCGGGACCGACAATGAGCAGTTCTTC. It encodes CASWPSGTDNEQFF.

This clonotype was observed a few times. The DNA of the CDR3 is TGTGCCAGCAGCCCCCTGATGGGTCTCAATGAGCAGTTCTTC. Translation: CASSPLMGLNEQFF. This rearrangement joins TRBV6-6 to TRBJ2-1; D gene unclear. The V and J ends lost 6 bases and 6 bases respectively, with 15 bases between them. Germline V gene sequence: CDR1 MNHNY, CDR2 SVGAGI (reference sequence). This CDR3 has 14 amino acids.

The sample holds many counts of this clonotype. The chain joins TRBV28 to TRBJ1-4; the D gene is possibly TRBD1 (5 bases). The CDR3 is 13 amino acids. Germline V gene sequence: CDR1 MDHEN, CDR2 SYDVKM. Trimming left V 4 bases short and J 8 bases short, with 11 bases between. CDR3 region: CASSWRGGEKLFF. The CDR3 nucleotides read TGTGCCAGCAGTTGGAGGGGAGGAGAAAAACTGTTTTTT.

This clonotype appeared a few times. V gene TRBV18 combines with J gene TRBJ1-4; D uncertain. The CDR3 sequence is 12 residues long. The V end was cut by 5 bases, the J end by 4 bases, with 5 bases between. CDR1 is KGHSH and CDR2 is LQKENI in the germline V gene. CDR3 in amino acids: CASSSINEKLFF. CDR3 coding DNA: TGTGCCAGCTCATCGATTAATGAAAAACTGTTTTTT.

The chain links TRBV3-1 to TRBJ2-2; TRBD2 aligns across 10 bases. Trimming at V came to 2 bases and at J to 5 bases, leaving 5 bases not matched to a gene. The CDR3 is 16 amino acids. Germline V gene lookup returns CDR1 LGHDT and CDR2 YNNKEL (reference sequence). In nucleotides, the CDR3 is TGTGCCAGCAGCCAACTAGCGGGAGAAAGGACCGGGGAGCTGTTTTTT. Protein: CASSQLAGERTGELFF. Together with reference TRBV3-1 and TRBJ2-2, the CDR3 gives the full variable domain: DTAVSQTPKYLVTQMGNDKSIKCEQNLGHDTMYWYKQDSKKFLKIMFSYNNKELIINETVPNRFSPKSPDKAHLNLHINSLELGDSAVYFCASSQLAGERTGELFFGEGSRLTVL.

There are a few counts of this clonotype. The CDR3 loop is CSAKRPGTGTFGSNQPQHF. The CDR3 DNA reads TGCAGTGCCAAACGACCCGGGACAGGGACCTTCGGGAGCAATCAGCCCCAGCATTTT. The V gene is TRBV20-1, the J gene TRBJ1-5; TRBD1 agrees at 9 bases. Unmatched junction bases numbered 19, after V lost 6 bases and J lost 1 base. Germline CDR1 is DFQATT and CDR2 is SNEGSKA (reference sequence). The CDR3 has 19 residues.

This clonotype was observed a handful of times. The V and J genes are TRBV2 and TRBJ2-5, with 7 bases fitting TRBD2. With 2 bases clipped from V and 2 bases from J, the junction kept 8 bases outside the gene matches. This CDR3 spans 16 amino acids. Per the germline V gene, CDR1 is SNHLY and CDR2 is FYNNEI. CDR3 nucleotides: TGTGCCAGCAGTGAAATCGGGCGGGGGAGTCAAGAGACCCAGTACTTC. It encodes CASSEIGRGSQETQYF. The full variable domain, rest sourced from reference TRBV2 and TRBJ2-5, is EPEVTQTPSHQVTQMGQEVILRCVPISNHLYFYWYRQILGQKVEFLVSFYNNEISEKSEIFDDQFSVERPDGSNFTLKIRSTKLEDSAMYFCASSEIGRGSQETQYFGPGTRLLVL.

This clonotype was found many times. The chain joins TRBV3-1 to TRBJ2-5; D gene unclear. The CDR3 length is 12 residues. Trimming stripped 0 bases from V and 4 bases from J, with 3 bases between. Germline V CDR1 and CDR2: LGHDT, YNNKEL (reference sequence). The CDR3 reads CASSQDRETQYF. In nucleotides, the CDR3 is TGTGCCAGCAGCCAAGACAGAGAGACCCAGTACTTC.